This TCR beta chain was sequenced for a study of blood T cell repertoires in COVID-19 (dated by TCRdb to between 2020 and 2021). A note on the overall study: Collaborator samples came from the United States, Italy and Spain and covered acute and convalescent phases of COVID-19. The prospective study material was composed of cDNA or gDNA derived from T cells, B-cell-depleted T cells, or PBMCs. Deeply sampled blood TCRbeta repertoires from subjects exposed to, actively infected with, or recovered from COVID-19 were included in the dataset. The repertoires were released in a freely available public database meant as a resource for research on the immune response to SARS-CoV-2. The samples were drawn from two sources: the first 160 participants of the ongoing ImmuneRACE study, and some 1,300 subjects contributed by 6 global collaborators. The sample metadata nearly always contained a de-identified subject ID, COVID-19 status, age in years and sex. HLA class I and class II types, where available, came from metadata supplied by the sample provider rather than from assay-based typing. The paper as a whole reports these results and caveats: How much clinical and demographic metadata was included differed by source and by participant, and the metadata was provided uncurated.

Relative to germline, V is 2 bases shorter and J is 3 bases shorter, with 11 bases between their ends. The cysteine opens and the phenylalanine closes a CDR3 of 14 amino acids. This entry keeps only the CDR3 DNA: 42 bases, framed from base 1. The CDR1 and CDR2 encoded by the germline V gene are SGHTS and YDEGEE. The immunoSEQ Assay, a bias-controlled multiplex PCR, was used to amplify TCRbeta CDR3 regions from genomic DNA. The original methods were these. The number of nucleated cells in each sample was estimated from the amplification of reference gene primers within the assay. To quantify the absolute abundance of each unique TCRbeta CDR3 rearrangement, sequence reads were collapsed and filtered. For each sample, productive Simpson clonality was calculated as the square root of Simpson's diversity index across productive rearrangements. TCRdb retrieved this table from immuneACCESS and kept in-frame rearrangements only. Not all clones are present; in checked studies, unresolved V genes account for under half, and no reason is known for the remainder. The D gene and trimming were derived from the DNA, and the V and J assignments and clone size from that table. The sample has 150,000 to 200,000 clones on record, about four fifths of them singletons. 12% of the sample is in the top ten clones.

One collaborating source in Seattle enrolled patients during active infection and followed them longitudinally through the course of disease. Collaborating institutions collected whole blood in K2EDTA tubes following their own protocols. For TCRbeta analysis, collaborators shipped samples as frozen whole blood, isolated PBMCs, or DNA extracted from either of those sample types. This clone was recorded only once. The target of this receptor is not known. Within one base of it there is no much larger clone, and no base qualities were kept. The chain is encoded by TRBV5-8 joined to TRBJ1-1; possibly the D gene is TRBD1, per 6 matching bases. Sequencing was done on a sample of peripheral blood. This sequence originates from a woman of 80 years or more with COVID-19, enrolled during active disease. This receptor has the CDR3 CASSLGGEDTEAFF. The nucleotides are TGTGCCAGCAGCTTAGGGGGTGAGGACACTGAAGCTTTCTTT.